Below, one T cell receptor (beta chain) is given with its context. Its antigen remains unknown. This record comes from a study of cytomegalovirus exposure and HLA in healthy donors. Study-wide points: In a later analysis, at a false discovery rate of 0.05, over 15,000 TCR beta sequences were associated with HLA alleles. Rarity marked most TCR sequences, yet some public TCRs occurred in many donors.

Donors showed nominal health when sampled, although they likely had unrecorded immune exposures. CDR3 size: 15 residues. The V and J ends lost 0 bases and 0 bases respectively, with 9 bases between them. CDR1 SGHNT and CDR2 YYREEE come from the germline V gene (reference sequence). Both 60 Vbeta primers and 13 Jbeta primers went into the PCR. TCRdb keeps only in-frame clones here, not all; method: immunoSEQ multiplex PCR. The table has fewer than 65,000 clones, about 87% seen once. Material: PBMCs. The receptor's source is a man between 18 and 35 years old in good health and CMV-seronegative. This chain uses TRBV5-4 with TRBJ1-2, with unresolved D. DNA of the CDR3: TGTGCCAGCAGCTTGGTGGCCAATACTAACTATGGCTACACCTTC. Translating gives CASSLVANTNYGYTF.